This T cell receptor beta chain is drawn from a study of T cell responses to AZD1222 COVID-19 vaccine. Study results and caveats: Once two AZD1222 doses were given, Spike-specific TCR breadth and depth went up.

V was pared by 2 bases and J by 7 bases, with 13 bases of the junction left unmatched. Per germline, CDR1 SNHLY and CDR2 FYNNEI. The CDR3 is made up of 18 amino acids. Profiled with immunoSEQ multiplex PCR; TCRdb holds only in-frame clones, not every one. In the table there are about 130,000 clones, approximately 94% of which are singletons. Worth noting for this clone: What it binds is unknown.

The chain combines TRBV2 with TRBJ2-3; 12 positions agree with TRBD2. The sample here was peripheral blood, taken on day 0 of AZD1222 vaccination. The TCR originated in an adult in good health. CDR3 coding DNA: TGTGCCAGCAGTGAATCCCGTTTCCGACTAGCGGGAGATCATACGCAGTATTTT. This sequence encodes CASSESRFRLAGDHTQYF. Using reference TRBV2 and TRBJ2-3 for the parts outside the CDR3, the full variable domain is EPEVTQTPSHQVTQMGQEVILRCVPISNHLYFYWYRQILGQKVEFLVSFYNNEISEKSEIFDDQFSVERPDGSNFTLKIRSTKLEDSAMYFCASSESRFRLAGDHTQYFGPGTRLTVL.